Listed below are T cell receptor beta chains from one sample, sequenced in a study of Ad26.COV2.S vaccination and SARS-CoV-2 variants. Assay: immunoSEQ multiplex PCR; the TCRdb copy retains only in-frame clones and omits some. Of fewer than 800,000 clones listed, roughly 90% are singletons. The sequences come from peripheral blood, collected in a trial of Ad26.COV2.S vaccine versus placebo. The receptor set was obtained from a person between 18 and 59 years old who received the Ad26.COV2.S COVID-19 vaccine or a placebo. Each CDR3 is given with its conserved first and last residue. Each record gives: J gene, V gene, clone size, D gene, CDR3 DNA, CDR3 protein. The D gene is left open where the match is weak. Clone size is not always given. Where it is, it says once, few, many or a class for expanded clones.

J gene: TRBJ2-3
V gene: TRBV30
clone size: .
D gene: .
CDR3 DNA: TGTGCCTGGAGTGTACTAACAGATACGCAGTATTTT
CDR3 protein: CAWSVLTDTQYF

J gene: TRBJ1-2
V gene: TRBV2
clone size: .
D gene: TRBD1
CDR3 DNA: TGTGCCAGCGGCCGAGACAGGGGTGGATATGGCTACACCTTC
CDR3 protein: CASGRDRGGYGYTF

J gene: TRBJ1-1
V gene: TRBV7-9
clone size: .
D gene: TRBD1
CDR3 DNA: TGTGCCAGCAGCTTAGAGGGGACAGGGGCGTCGAACACTGAAGCTTTCTTT
CDR3 protein: CASSLEGTGASNTEAFF

J gene: TRBJ2-2
V gene: TRBV14
clone size: .
D gene: .
CDR3 DNA: TGTGCCAGCAGCCAAGATAGATACCTCGGCACCGGGGAGCTGTTTTTT
CDR3 protein: CASSQDRYLGTGELFF

J gene: TRBJ2-2
V gene: TRBV7-2
clone size: .
D gene: TRBD1
CDR3 DNA: TGTGCCAGCAGCTTAAGACGGCAGGGGGCATCCGGGGAGCTGTTTTTT
CDR3 protein: CASSLRRQGASGELFF

J gene: TRBJ2-1
V gene: TRBV9
clone size: .
D gene: TRBD1
CDR3 DNA: TGTGCCAGCTCCCTGGGGACAGGGTTCTACAATGAGCAGTTCTTC
CDR3 protein: CASSLGTGFYNEQFF

J gene: TRBJ1-6
V gene: TRBV14
clone size: few
D gene: .
CDR3 DNA: TGTGCCAGCAGCCTCAGGGATGGTTCACCCCTCCACTTT
CDR3 protein: CASSLRDGSPLHF

J gene: TRBJ2-7
V gene: TRBV3-1/TRBV3-2
clone size: .
D gene: TRBD2
CDR3 DNA: TGTGCCAGCAGCCAAGACCTAGCGGTAGACGAGCAGTACTTC
CDR3 protein: CASSQDLAVDEQYF

J gene: TRBJ2-3
V gene: TRBV5-1
clone size: .
D gene: .
CDR3 DNA: TGCGCCAGCAGCTTGGAAGTCGGAATCACAGATACGCAGTATTTT
CDR3 protein: CASSLEVGITDTQYF

J gene: TRBJ2-7
V gene: TRBV15
clone size: .
D gene: TRBD1
CDR3 DNA: TGTGCCACCAGCAGGAAGACAGGGTTCCCCTCCGAGCAGTACTTC
CDR3 protein: CATSRKTGFPSEQYF

J gene: TRBJ2-1
V gene: TRBV7-9
clone size: .
D gene: .
CDR3 DNA: TGTGCCAGCAGCTCGGGGGGCGAGCAGTTCTTC
CDR3 protein: CASSSGGEQFF

J gene: TRBJ2-7
V gene: TRBV2
clone size: .
D gene: TRBD2
CDR3 DNA: TGTGCCACCCGGGGACTAGCGGGGGGCGGCGAGCAGTACTTC
CDR3 protein: CATRGLAGGGEQYF

J gene: TRBJ2-3
V gene: TRBV9
clone size: .
D gene: .
CDR3 DNA: TGTGCCAGCAGTTCTGGGGGGGCGGCAGATACGCAGTATTTT
CDR3 protein: CASSSGGAADTQYF

J gene: TRBJ1-1
V gene: TRBV18
clone size: .
D gene: .
CDR3 DNA: TGTGCCAGCTCATCAGGACAGAACACTGAAGCTTTCTTT
CDR3 protein: CASSSGQNTEAFF

J gene: TRBJ1-2
V gene: TRBV24-1
clone size: .
D gene: .
CDR3 DNA: TGTGCCACCAGTAATCAGGACCGTTACTATGGCTACACCTTC
CDR3 protein: CATSNQDRYYGYTF

J gene: TRBJ1-5
V gene: TRBV19
clone size: .
D gene: TRBD1
CDR3 DNA: TGTGCCAGTAGTATAGCTCAGGGGGTGTATCAGCCCCAGCATTTT
CDR3 protein: CASSIAQGVYQPQHF

J gene: TRBJ1-3
V gene: TRBV5-5
clone size: once
D gene: .
CDR3 DNA: TGTGCCAGCAGCTTGGTTACGATTCCGTCTGGAAACACCATATATTTT
CDR3 protein: CASSLVTIPSGNTIYF

J gene: TRBJ1-2
V gene: TRBV10-3
clone size: .
D gene: .
CDR3 DNA: TGTGCCATCAGTGATGGGGGGGAGTACGGCTACACCTTC
CDR3 protein: CAISDGGEYGYTF

J gene: TRBJ2-7
V gene: TRBV27
clone size: .
D gene: .
CDR3 DNA: TGTGCCAGCAGTTCTGGGCCCTTCTACGAGCAGTACTTC
CDR3 protein: CASSSGPFYEQYF

J gene: TRBJ1-2
V gene: TRBV12-5
clone size: once
D gene: .
CDR3 DNA: TGTGCTAGTGGTTTGGACATAACAGGGTGGCAAGGCTACACCTTC
CDR3 protein: CASGLDITGWQGYTF

J gene: TRBJ2-5
V gene: TRBV21-1
clone size: .
D gene: .
CDR3 DNA: TGTGCCAGCAGCAAAGGAAGGGGAGGACTACTGGGGGAGACCCAGTACTTC
CDR3 protein: CASSKGRGGLLGETQYF

J gene: TRBJ1-1
V gene: TRBV5-4
clone size: .
D gene: TRBD1
CDR3 DNA: TGTGCCAGCAGCAGACAGGGACAGTTGAACACTGAAGCTTTCTTT
CDR3 protein: CASSRQGQLNTEAFF

J gene: TRBJ2-7
V gene: TRBV24-1
clone size: .
D gene: TRBD1
CDR3 DNA: TGTGCCACAACCTACCGACAGGGCGGGTACGAGCAGTACTTC
CDR3 protein: CATTYRQGGYEQYF

J gene: TRBJ2-5
V gene: TRBV7-3
clone size: .
D gene: TRBD1
CDR3 DNA: TGTGCCAGCAGCCCGACAGGGAAGGGAGAGACCCAGTACTTC
CDR3 protein: CASSPTGKGETQYF

J gene: TRBJ2-4
V gene: TRBV7-9
clone size: .
D gene: TRBD2
CDR3 DNA: TGTGCCAGCAGCTCCCCGGGGGGGATCAAAAACATTCAGTACTTC
CDR3 protein: CASSSPGGIKNIQYF

J gene: TRBJ1-2
V gene: TRBV2
clone size: few
D gene: TRBD1
CDR3 DNA: TGTGCCAGCAGTGCCCCGGGACAGGGAACTATGGCTACACCTCAGTTC
CDR3 protein: CASSAPGQGTMATPQF

J gene: TRBJ1-1
V gene: TRBV25-1
clone size: once
D gene: TRBD1
CDR3 DNA: TGTGCCAGCAGTGAGTCACAGGGGGAGAACACTGAAGCTTTCTTT
CDR3 protein: CASSESQGENTEAFF

J gene: TRBJ1-5
V gene: TRBV12-3/TRBV12-4
clone size: .
D gene: .
CDR3 DNA: TGTGCCAGCAGCTCAGATAGCAATCAGCCCCAGCATTTT
CDR3 protein: CASSSDSNQPQHF

J gene: TRBJ1-5
V gene: TRBV20-1
clone size: once
D gene: .
CDR3 DNA: TGCAGTGCTAGTAACAGGGACGGGCCCCAGCATTTT
CDR3 protein: CSASNRDGPQHF